This T cell receptor beta chain emerged from a study of blood T cell repertoires in COVID-19. V gave up 0 bases and J gave up 4 bases; unmatched junction bases: 0. The germline CDR1 and CDR2 sequences are PRHDT and FYEKMQ (reference sequence). The length of the CDR3 is 14 residues. Sequencing was performed with immunoSEQ multiplex PCR; in TCRdb, only in-frame clones are kept and a portion is missing. The sample lists about 330,000 clones; over 80% were seen once. Those who participated ranged in age from about 18 to 89 years and resided in 20 to 30 US areas. Cohort 3 recovered donors had two negative PCRs, clearance, or symptom resolution.

The TCR sequence derives from a man younger than 40 who had recovered from COVID-19. The chain uses TRBV13 and TRBJ1-1, with 9 bases matching TRBD1. What was sequenced was PBMCs or T cells enriched from blood (not recorded which). DNA of the CDR3: TGTGCCAGCAGCTTAGGGACAGGGGGCACTGAAGCTTTCTTT. Protein: CASSLGTGGTEAFF.